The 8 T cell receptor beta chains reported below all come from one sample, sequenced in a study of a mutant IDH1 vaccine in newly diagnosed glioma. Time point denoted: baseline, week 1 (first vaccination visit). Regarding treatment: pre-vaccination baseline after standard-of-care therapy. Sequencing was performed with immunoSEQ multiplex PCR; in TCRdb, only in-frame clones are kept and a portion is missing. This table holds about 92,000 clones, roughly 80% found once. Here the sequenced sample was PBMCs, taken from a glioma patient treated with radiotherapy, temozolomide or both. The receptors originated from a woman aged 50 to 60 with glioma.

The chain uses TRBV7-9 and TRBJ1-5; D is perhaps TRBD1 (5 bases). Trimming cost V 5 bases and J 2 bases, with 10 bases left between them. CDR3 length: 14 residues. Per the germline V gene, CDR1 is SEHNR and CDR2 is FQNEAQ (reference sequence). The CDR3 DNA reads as TGTGCCAGCAGCCCCGGGACGGGCAATCAGCCCCAGCATTTT. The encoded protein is CASSPGTGNQPQHF.

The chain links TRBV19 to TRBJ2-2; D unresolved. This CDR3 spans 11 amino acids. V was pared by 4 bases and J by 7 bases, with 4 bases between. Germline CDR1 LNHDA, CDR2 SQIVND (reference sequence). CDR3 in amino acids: CASSKSGELFF. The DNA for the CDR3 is TGTGCCAGTAGTAAGAGCGGGGAGCTGTTTTTT.

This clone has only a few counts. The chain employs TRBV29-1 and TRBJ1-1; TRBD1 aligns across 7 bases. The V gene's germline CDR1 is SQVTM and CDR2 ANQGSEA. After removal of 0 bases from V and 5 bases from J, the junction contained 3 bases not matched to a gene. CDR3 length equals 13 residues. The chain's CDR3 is CSVEDDRATEAFF. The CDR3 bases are TGCAGCGTTGAAGATGACAGGGCTACTGAAGCTTTCTTT.

This CDR3 reads CASSQGQPGETQYF. CDR3 nucleotides: TGCGCCAGCAGCCAAGGACAACCGGGGGAGACCCAGTACTTC. The rearrangement links TRBV4-1 to TRBJ2-5, with D perhaps TRBD2 (5 bases). The V gene's germline CDR1 is MGHRA and CDR2 YSYEKL. Between the trimmed V and J ends, which lost 1 base and 5 bases, there was a span of 11 bases. The CDR3 is 14 residues long.

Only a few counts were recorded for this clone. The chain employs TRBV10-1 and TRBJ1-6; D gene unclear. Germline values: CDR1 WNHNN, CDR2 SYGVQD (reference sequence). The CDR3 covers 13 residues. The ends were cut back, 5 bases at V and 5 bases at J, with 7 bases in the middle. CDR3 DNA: TGCGCCAGCAGTCGGGGAAATAATTCACCCCTCCACTTT. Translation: CASSRGNNSPLHF.

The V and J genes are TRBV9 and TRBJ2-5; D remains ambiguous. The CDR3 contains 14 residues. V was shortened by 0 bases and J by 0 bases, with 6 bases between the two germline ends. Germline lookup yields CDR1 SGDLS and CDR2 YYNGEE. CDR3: CASSVGTHQETQYF. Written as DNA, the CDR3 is TGTGCCAGCAGCGTAGGTACCCACCAAGAGACCCAGTACTTC.

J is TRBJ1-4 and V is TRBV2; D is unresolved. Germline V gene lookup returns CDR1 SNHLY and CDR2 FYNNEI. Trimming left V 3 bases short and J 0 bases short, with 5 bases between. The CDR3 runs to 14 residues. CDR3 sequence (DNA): TGTGCCAGCAGTGACATAGCAACTAATGAAAAACTGTTTTTT. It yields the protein CASSDIATNEKLFF.

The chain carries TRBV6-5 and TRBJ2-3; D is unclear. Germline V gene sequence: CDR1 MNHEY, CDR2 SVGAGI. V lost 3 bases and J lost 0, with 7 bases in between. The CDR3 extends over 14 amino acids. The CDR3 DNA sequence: TGTGCCAGCAGTTATTTGCAGAGCACAGATACGCAGTATTTT. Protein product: CASSYLQSTDTQYF.